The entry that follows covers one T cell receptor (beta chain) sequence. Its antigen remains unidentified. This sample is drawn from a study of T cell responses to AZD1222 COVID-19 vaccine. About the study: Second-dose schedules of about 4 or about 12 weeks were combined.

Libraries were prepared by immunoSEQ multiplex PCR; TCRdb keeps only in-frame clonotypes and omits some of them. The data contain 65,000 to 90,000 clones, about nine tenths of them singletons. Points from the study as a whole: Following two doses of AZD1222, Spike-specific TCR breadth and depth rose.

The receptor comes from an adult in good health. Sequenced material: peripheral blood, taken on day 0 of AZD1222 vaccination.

The CDR3 DNA is TGTGCCAGCAGCTTACAGGGACAGGGGCCCTATGGCTACACCTTC. Protein sequence: CASSLQGQGPYGYTF. The chain recombines TRBV7-8 with TRBJ1-2; 10 positions match TRBD1. Germline loops: CDR1 SGHVS, CDR2 FQNEAQ. The CDR3 covers 15 residues. After removal of 2 bases from V and 4 bases from J, the junction contained 4 bases not matched to a gene.